Given below is one TCR beta chain in context. The V segment lost 7 bases and the J segment 2 bases; nucleotides outside the gene matches: 14. Germline V CDR1 and CDR2: MNHEY, SMNVEV (reference sequence). The CDR3 totals 16 residues. This sample stems from a study of blood T cell repertoires in COVID-19. Whole-study context: The samples span acute and convalescent COVID-19 from the United States, Italy and Spain.

In the original workflow: Reference gene primer amplification gave nucleated cell count estimates. Sequencing used immunoSEQ multiplex PCR; TCRdb keeps in-frame clones, though not all of them. V and J calls and clone size are as listed in that table; D and trimming were resolved from the DNA. The table records 300,000 to 350,000 clones, around 90% of them present only once. The sequence was obtained from a young man with active or convalescent COVID-19. The gene calls are TRBV27 and TRBJ2-7; 7 bases map to TRBD1. The sequenced sample consisted of peripheral blood. This CDR3 is CASTPLGGQRAYEQYF. As DNA, the CDR3 is TGTGCCAGCACACCTTTAGGGGGACAGCGAGCCTACGAGCAGTACTTC.